The 27 T cell receptor beta chains presented below share a single source sample, sequenced in a study of T cell changes during pregnancy in multiple sclerosis (dated by TCRdb to the late 2010s). Receptor amplification or capture employed the immunoSEQ multiplex PCR assay. TCRdb re-hosts the immuneACCESS table, in-frame sequences only. Its copies lack some clones; in the studies checked, an unresolved V gene accounts for under half of them, and the cause for the rest is not known. The sample table lists around 68,000 clones, around 92% of them with a count of one. The ten biggest clones cover 1% to 1.5% of the sample. The sample consisted of peripheral blood, taken after pregnancy. The receptors shown here come from a female donor in good health, enrolled as a control in a pregnancy study.

The genes are TRBV30 and TRBJ1-4, with no clear D. V lost 2 bases and J 9 bases, leaving 10 bases between the germline ends. This CDR3 region has 12 residues. Germline CDR1 is GTSNPN and CDR2 is SVGIG (reference sequence). The CDR3 DNA reads as TGTGCCTGGAGTACGAGAGAGAAAAAACTGTTTTTT. Its translation: CAWSTREKKLFF.

CDR3 nucleotides: TGTGCCTGGTCACCGGGACTCACAAGTGTTACCGGGGAGCTGTTTTTT. Residues: CAWSPGLTSVTGELFF. This rearrangement joins TRBV30 to TRBJ2-2; D is possibly TRBD2 (6 bases). The germline V and J ends were trimmed by 5 bases and 5 bases, with 21 bases remaining between them. The CDR3 is 16 residues long. Germline V gene lookup returns CDR1 GTSNPN and CDR2 SVGIG (reference sequence).

This rearrangement joins TRBV5-1 to TRBJ2-5; tentative D call: TRBD2 (6 bases). The CDR3 covers 14 residues. Germline V lookup: CDR1 SGHRS, CDR2 YFSETQ. Between the trimmed V and J ends, which lost 4 bases and 4 bases, there was a span of 14 bases. The CDR3 here is CASSLRLDRETQYF. DNA of the CDR3: TGCGCCAGCAGCCTCCGACTAGATCGAGAGACCCAGTACTTC.

The chain couples TRBV7-2 to TRBJ1-2; D gene ambiguous. V was pared by 5 bases and J by 3 bases, with 7 bases between. The CDR3 sequence is 12 residues long. Germline lookup yields CDR1 SGHTA and CDR2 FQGNSA. CDR3 DNA: TGTGCCAGCAGCCAGCGGGACTATGGCTACACCTTC. This translates into CASSQRDYGYTF.

J is TRBJ2-1 and V is TRBV9, with D maybe TRBD2 (5 bases). V lost 4 bases and J 7 bases, leaving 15 bases between the germline ends. This CDR3 has 14 amino acids. Germline CDR1 SGDLS, CDR2 YYNGEE. CDR3 in DNA: TGTGCCAGCAGCTCCCGGACGAGGGAGAATGAGCAGTTCTTC. As protein: CASSSRTRENEQFF.

This chain uses TRBV6-1 with TRBJ2-2, with D possibly being TRBD1 (5 bases). V dropped 2 bases and J dropped 6 bases, with 10 bases sitting between them. Germline V gene sequence: CDR1 MNHNS, CDR2 SASEGT. There are 14 residues in the CDR3. The DNA of the CDR3 is TGTGCCAGCAGTGAATTACAGGTCCCCGGGGAGCTGTTTTTT. It yields the protein CASSELQVPGELFF.

This chain connects TRBV6-4 to TRBJ2-1; tentatively, D is TRBD1 (6 bases). This CDR3 has 14 amino acids. The V gene lost 3 bases and the J gene lost 8 bases, with 14 bases spanning the gap. Germline values: CDR1 MRHNA, CDR2 SNTAGT. CDR3 DNA sequence: TGTGCCAGCAGTGAGGGCAGGGGTAATGATGAGCAGTTCTTC. Encoded protein: CASSEGRGNDEQFF.

This clone was counted a single time. The chain couples TRBV25-1 to TRBJ1-2, with 9 bases matching TRBD1. The CDR3 runs to 13 residues. V gave up 10 bases and J gave up 3 bases; unmatched junction bases: 6. In germline, CDR1 is MGHDK, CDR2 SYGVNS. The CDR3 here is CATAGQGDYGYTF. Written as DNA, the CDR3 is TGTGCCACCGCGGGACAGGGAGACTATGGCTACACCTTC.

The chain links TRBV5-1 to TRBJ2-1; TRBD2 matches 12 bases. V shed 3 bases and J 6 bases; nucleotides not matched to a gene: 4. The CDR3 covers 15 residues. In germline, CDR1 is SGHRS, CDR2 YFSETQ. The CDR3: CASSSEGLAGNEQFF. Here the CDR3 DNA reads TGCGCCAGCAGCTCCGAGGGACTAGCGGGCAATGAGCAGTTCTTC.

This sequence joins TRBV4-1 and TRBJ1-2, with 9 bases aligning to TRBD1. The CDR3 consists of 17 residues. Germline CDR1 reads MGHRA; CDR2 reads YSYEKL. V gave up 4 bases and J gave up 3 bases; unmatched junction bases: 12. CDR3 protein: CASSLIMGQGADYGYTF. The CDR3 region has the DNA TGCGCCAGCAGCCTGATAATGGGACAGGGAGCCGACTATGGCTACACCTTC.

The J gene is TRBJ1-2, the V gene TRBV30; 7 bases are a match to TRBD1. The CDR3 length is 13 residues. The germline V gene has CDR1 GTSNPN and CDR2 SVGIG (reference sequence). V lost 8 bases and J lost 4; bases outside the gene matches: 10. In DNA form, the CDR3 reads TGTGCCACAGACAGGGATGAAACCTATGGCTACACCTTC. Its translation: CATDRDETYGYTF. Drawing the rest from reference TRBV30 and TRBJ1-2, the complete variable domain is SQTIHQWPATLVQPVGSPLSLECTVEGTSNPNLYWYRQAAGRGLQLLFYSVGIGQISSEVPQNLSASRPQDRQFILSSKKLLLSDSGFYLCATDRDETYGYTFGSGTRLTVV.

The chain employs TRBV6-5 and TRBJ1-5; TRBD1 is a possible D gene (6 bases). Trimming removed 8 bases from V and 0 bases from J, with 8 bases in between. Germline CDR1 and CDR2: MNHEY and SVGAGI. CDR3 length equals 13 residues. The DNA for the CDR3 is TGTGCCAGCCGAGGGGGTAGCAATCAGCCCCAGCATTTT. Amino acid sequence: CASRGGSNQPQHF.

J is TRBJ2-7 and V is TRBV7-2; D is uncertain. The CDR3 has 13 amino acids. With 5 bases removed from V and 5 bases from J, the gap between germline ends came to 13 bases. In germline, CDR1 is SGHTA, CDR2 FQGNSA. CDR3 in amino acids: CASSPPGLDEQYF. The CDR3 DNA reads TGTGCCAGCAGCCCCCCGGGTCTAGACGAGCAGTACTTC.

The rearrangement links TRBV19 to TRBJ1-2; D ambiguous. This CDR3 spans 14 amino acids. In germline, CDR1 is LNHDA, CDR2 SQIVND (reference sequence). V dropped 7 bases and J dropped 0 bases, with 12 bases sitting between them. CDR3 bases: TGTGCCAGTAATTCGGTATTCCCTAACTATGGCTACACCTTC. This translates into CASNSVFPNYGYTF.

The chain combines TRBV7-6 with TRBJ2-1; 14 bases line up with TRBD2. V was clipped by 5 bases and J by 3 bases; unmatched bases: 6. The CDR3 extends over 17 amino acids. Germline assignment: CDR1 SGHVS and CDR2 FNYEAQ. CDR3 residues: CASSPFGTSGGYNEQFF. DNA for the CDR3: TGTGCCAGCAGCCCATTCGGGACTAGCGGGGGCTACAATGAGCAGTTCTTC.

V is TRBV7-3 and J is TRBJ2-3, with a possible D match to TRBD1 (5 bases). Germline V gives CDR1 SGHTA, CDR2 FQGTGA. CDR3 size: 14 residues. V was cut by 5 bases and J by 1 base, with 10 bases left in between. The CDR3 loop reads CASSQGARTDTQYF. The CDR3, as DNA: TGTGCCAGCAGCCAAGGGGCCCGCACAGATACGCAGTATTTT.

This clone has only one observation. The V call is TRBV5-6, the J call TRBJ2-5; D ambiguous. This CDR3 region has 17 residues. Per the germline V gene, CDR1 is SGHDT and CDR2 is YYEEEE. V lost 0 bases, J lost 0 bases, and 15 bases lay in between. This CDR3 reads CASSLGGRPLYQETQYF. In DNA form, the CDR3 reads TGTGCCAGCAGCTTGGGTGGGCGCCCACTGTACCAAGAGACCCAGTACTTC. Looking up the rest from reference TRBV5-6 and TRBJ2-5 gives the full variable domain: DAGVTQSPTHLIKTRGQQVTLRCSPKSGHDTVSWYQQALGQGPQFIFQYYEEEERQRGNFPDRFSGHQFPNYSSELNVNALLLGDSALYLCASSLGGRPLYQETQYFGPGTRLLVL.

The rearrangement uses TRBV7-2 and TRBJ2-5, with TRBD2 identical over 13 bases. This CDR3 has 16 amino acids. The germline gives CDR1 SGHTA, CDR2 FQGNSA. V shed 5 bases, J shed 5 bases, and the junction held 8 bases outside the gene matches. CDR3 nucleotides: TGTGCCAGCAGCCCCACTGGACTAGCGGGGGCGGAGACCCAGTACTTC. This encodes CASSPTGLAGAETQYF.

The genes are TRBV19 and TRBJ1-6; 7 bases agree with TRBD1. This CDR3 region has 14 residues. The V gene end was trimmed by 5 bases and the J gene end by 8 bases; junction bases not matched to a gene: 6. Per germline, CDR1 LNHDA and CDR2 SQIVND (reference sequence). The CDR3: CASSPRQGHSPLHF. As DNA, the CDR3 is TGTGCCAGTAGTCCCCGACAGGGACATTCACCCCTCCACTTT.

The chain uses TRBV27 and TRBJ1-6; 9 bases line up with TRBD1. The V gene's germline CDR1 is MNHEY and CDR2 SMNVEV (reference sequence). CDR3 length: 17 residues. Trimming at V came to 5 bases and at J to 10 bases, leaving 15 bases not matched to a gene. The CDR3 sequence is CASSAEQGARLKSPLHF. The CDR3 region has the DNA TGTGCCAGCAGTGCGGAACAGGGGGCGCGTCTCAAATCACCCCTCCACTTT.

This chain joins TRBV27 and TRBJ1-2, with 8 bases aligning to TRBD1. The V gene end was trimmed by 5 bases and the J gene end by 4 bases; junction bases not matched to a gene: 6. The CDR3 extends over 14 amino acids. CDR1 is MNHEY, CDR2 SMNVEV, per germline (reference sequence). The CDR3 is CASSRTDRGYGYTF. The CDR3 DNA is TGTGCCAGCAGTCGAACTGACAGGGGCTATGGCTACACCTTC.

The V gene is TRBV7-3, the J gene TRBJ1-1; the match to TRBD1 covers 7 bases. Germline V gene lookup returns CDR1 SGHTA and CDR2 FQGTGA. Trimming removed 3 bases from V and 4 bases from J; junction bases left unmatched: 8. The CDR3 has 15 amino acids. Here the CDR3 DNA reads TGTGCCAGCAGCTTCGAAACAGGGGTGGGCACTGAAGCTTTCTTT. Amino acid sequence: CASSFETGVGTEAFF.

This chain links TRBV2 with TRBJ2-3, with D maybe TRBD1 (5 bases). Germline CDR1 SNHLY, CDR2 FYNNEI. The CDR3 is 16 residues long. V was pared by 0 bases and J by 0 bases, with 10 bases between. The CDR3 bases are TGTGCCAGCAGTGAAGCAGGGGCGGTTAGCACAGATACGCAGTATTTT. Translated: CASSEAGAVSTDTQYF.

This chain connects TRBV7-9 to TRBJ1-2; the D gene is possibly TRBD1 (6 bases). The V end was cut by 2 bases, the J end by 5 bases, with 15 bases between. This CDR3 has 15 residues. The V gene's germline CDR1 is SEHNR and CDR2 FQNEAQ (reference sequence). The CDR3 sequence is CASSLSETGKYGYTF. The CDR3 bases are TGTGCCAGCAGCTTAAGTGAGACAGGAAAATATGGCTACACCTTC.

The V and J genes are TRBV4-3 and TRBJ2-7, with D hard to call. Between the trimmed V and J ends, which lost 0 bases and 2 bases, there was a span of 11 bases. The germline CDR1 and CDR2 sequences are LGHNA and YSLEER. CDR3 length: 15 residues. The CDR3 sequence is CASSQDLSPTYEQYF. CDR3 bases: TGCGCCAGCAGCCAAGATCTGAGCCCGACCTACGAGCAGTACTTC.

The chain employs TRBV12-5 and TRBJ2-3; 8 positions match TRBD1. Germline V lookup: CDR1 LGHNT, CDR2 FRNRAP. The CDR3 loop spans 11 amino acids. The ends lost 1 base at V and 14 bases at J; junction bases unmatched: 2. CDR3 in amino acids: CASGLDRGAYF. DNA for the CDR3: TGTGCTAGTGGTTTGGACAGGGGGGCGTATTTT.

This clone was observed a single time. This chain uses TRBV27 with TRBJ2-3, with D maybe TRBD2 (5 bases). The CDR3 runs to 14 residues. The V gene lost 6 bases and the J gene lost 6 bases, with 16 bases spanning the gap. CDR1 is MNHEY and CDR2 is SMNVEV in the germline V gene (reference sequence). CDR3 region: CASRAGPRSDTQYF. The CDR3 region has the DNA TGTGCCAGCAGGGCGGGTCCGAGGTCGGATACGCAGTATTTT.